Below, 14 T cell receptor beta chains from the same sample are listed, as sequenced in a study of cytomegalovirus exposure and HLA in healthy donors. With 60 Vbeta and 13 Jbeta primers, the PCR was carried out. TCRdb keeps only in-frame clones here, not all; method: immunoSEQ multiplex PCR. This table lists under 120,000 clones. What was sequenced was PBMCs. The receptors derive from a man aged 50-59 years in good health and CMV-seronegative.

V and J are TRBV7-2 and TRBJ2-7, with D possibly being TRBD2 (5 bases). Germline CDR1 SGHTA, CDR2 FQGNSA. The CDR3 totals 14 residues. The V end was cut by 4 bases, the J end by 4 bases, with 14 bases between. The CDR3 region is CASSYPGIPYEQYF. The CDR3 region has the DNA TGTGCCAGCAGCTATCCCGGGATCCCTTACGAGCAGTACTTC.

The V gene is TRBV4-3, the J gene TRBJ2-7; D perhaps matches TRBD2 (7 bases). Germline-derived CDR1 and CDR2 are LGHNA and YSLEER. Trimming shortened V by 4 bases and J by 2 bases, and 15 bases separated the two germline ends. CDR3 length: 15 amino acids. The CDR3 sequence: CASSRGRGAAYEQYF. The CDR3 nucleotides are TGCGCCAGCAGCCGAGGCCGGGGGGCGGCCTACGAGCAGTACTTC.

The CDR3 spells CASRRQGNNEKLFF. The DNA for the CDR3 is TGCGCCAGCAGGAGACAGGGAAATAATGAAAAACTGTTTTTT. This chain joins TRBV5-1 and TRBJ1-4, with 7 bases identical to TRBD1. V shed 5 bases and J 4 bases; nucleotides not matched to a gene: 5. The CDR3 sequence is 14 residues long. Germline V lookup: CDR1 SGHRS, CDR2 YFSETQ.

This chain links TRBV4-2 with TRBJ2-3; 12 bases agree with TRBD2. J was trimmed by 2 bases and V by 0 bases; bases with no gene match: 9. CDR3 length equals 19 residues. Per the germline V gene, CDR1 is LGHNA and CDR2 is YNFKEQ. CDR3 nucleotide sequence: TGTGCCAGCAGCCAAGATCCAGGGCGACTAGCGGGAGTCACAGATACGCAGTATTTT. Its translation: CASSQDPGRLAGVTDTQYF.

The chain joins TRBV7-8 to TRBJ1-1; possible D gene TRBD1, 5 bases. The CDR3 spans 15 residues. The V end lost 1 base, the J end lost 1 base, and 10 bases lay between the germline ends. Germline V CDR1 and CDR2: SGHVS, FQNEAQ. CDR3 in DNA: TGTGCCAGCAGCTTAGGGCAGGGATCGAACACTGAAGCTTTCTTT. Encoded protein: CASSLGQGSNTEAFF.

V usage is TRBV7-9 and J usage is TRBJ2-1; 8 nucleotides align to TRBD2. The CDR3 spans 16 residues. The trim removed 4 bases at V and 7 bases at J, leaving 12 bases unmatched. Germline-derived CDR1 and CDR2 are SEHNR and FQNEAQ (reference sequence). The CDR3 bases are TGTGCCAGCAGCTCCTCCAACCAGCGGGAGTGGAATGAGCAGTTCTTC. Amino acids: CASSSSNQREWNEQFF. The whole variable domain, filled in from reference TRBV7-9 and TRBJ2-1, reads DTGVSQNPRHKITKRGQNVTFRCDPISEHNRLYWYRQTLGQGPEFLTYFQNEAQLEKSRLLSDRFSAERPKGSFSTLEIQRTEQGDSAMYLCASSSSNQREWNEQFFGPGTRLTVL.

The chain joins TRBV5-1 to TRBJ2-3, with 8 bases identical to TRBD2. V lost 9 bases to trimming and J lost 5 bases; unmatched junction nucleotides: 2. The CDR3 is 11 residues long. Germline-derived CDR1 and CDR2 are SGHRS and YFSETQ. CDR3 loop: CATRGGDTQYF. Written as DNA, the CDR3 is TGCGCCACCCGGGGGGGAGATACGCAGTATTTT.

The gene calls are TRBV29-1 and TRBJ1-1; tentatively, D is TRBD1 (6 bases). In germline, CDR1 is SQVTM, CDR2 ANQGSEA. This CDR3 is built from 13 residues. Trimming left V 0 bases short and J 8 bases short, with 13 bases between. This CDR3 reads CSVEDKGGEEAFF. Written as DNA, the CDR3 is TGCAGCGTTGAAGATAAAGGGGGGGAAGAAGCTTTCTTT.

The chain uses TRBV6-5 and TRBJ2-3; 8 bases align to TRBD1. The CDR3 spans 13 residues. Unmatched junction bases numbered 5, after V lost 4 bases and J lost 8 bases. Germline-derived CDR1 and CDR2 are MNHEY and SVGAGI. For the CDR3, the DNA is TGTGCCAGCAGTTCTGGGACAGGCCTTACGCAGTATTTT. Protein sequence: CASSSGTGLTQYF.

The V call is TRBV18, the J call TRBJ2-3; 9 nucleotides line up with TRBD1. The germline V gene has CDR1 KGHSH and CDR2 LQKENI. V shed 6 bases and J 2 bases; nucleotides not matched to a gene: 6. This CDR3 has 15 amino acids. The CDR3 is CASSWDREATDTQYF. The DNA of the CDR3 is TGTGCCAGCTCGTGGGACAGGGAGGCCACAGATACGCAGTATTTT.

This chain uses TRBV5-1 with TRBJ1-4, with TRBD1 as a possible D gene (6 bases). CDR1 SGHRS and CDR2 YFSETQ come from the germline V gene. This CDR3 region has 15 residues. V was pared by 0 bases and J by 5 bases, with 11 bases between. The CDR3 loop is CASSLVGTQNEKLFF. As DNA, the CDR3 is TGCGCCAGCAGCTTGGTCGGGACACAAAATGAAAAACTGTTTTTT.

The chain is built from TRBV29-1 and TRBJ2-5; 13 positions agree with TRBD2. V lost 7 bases and J lost 7; bases outside the gene matches: 9. Germline V CDR1 and CDR2: SQVTM, ANQGSEA. CDR3 length equals 14 residues. CDR3 sequence reads: CSAQTSGRAWTQYF. CDR3 nucleotides: TGCAGCGCTCAAACTAGCGGGAGGGCATGGACCCAGTACTTC.

V usage is TRBV5-1 and J usage is TRBJ2-3, with D maybe TRBD2 (7 bases). This CDR3 has 15 amino acids. CDR1 and CDR2 (germline): SGHRS, YFSETQ. Trimming cost V 4 bases and J 7 bases, with 19 bases left between them. The CDR3 loop reads CASSPLGGAAHTQYF. The DNA for the CDR3 is TGCGCCAGCAGCCCGCTGGGGGGGGCCGCTCATACGCAGTATTTT.

The V gene is TRBV11-3, the J gene TRBJ2-1, with D maybe TRBD2 (5 bases). V was trimmed by 5 bases and J by 7 bases, leaving 9 bases between them. This CDR3 is built from 12 residues. The V gene's germline CDR1 is SGHNT and CDR2 YENEEA. For the CDR3, the DNA is TGTGCCAGCAGCAGCAGCGGTAATGAGCAGTTCTTC. Translated, it gives CASSSSGNEQFF.